One and the same sample provided the 23 T cell receptor beta chains below, sequenced in a study of resident and recirculating memory T cells in vitiligo. The method was immunoSEQ multiplex PCR; TCRdb's version includes in-frame clones alone and lacks a portion of them. Of 40,000 to 50,000 clones listed, about 93% are singletons. Sequencing used blood. The source of these receptors is a male donor with vitiligo.

V usage is TRBV7-2 and J usage is TRBJ2-3, with TRBD1 matching over 8 bases. The V gene's germline CDR1 is SGHTA and CDR2 FQGNSA. This CDR3 has 15 residues. The J segment lost 0 bases and the V segment lost 4 bases, leaving 3 bases of the junction unmatched. The CDR3 spells CASSSGQGSTDTQYF. CDR3 nucleotide sequence: TGTGCCAGCAGCTCCGGACAGGGTAGCACAGATACGCAGTATTTT.

This clone was recorded once. This chain connects TRBV19 to TRBJ1-2, with TRBD1 matching over 7 bases. The V gene's germline CDR1 is LNHDA and CDR2 SQIVND (reference sequence). The CDR3 consists of 13 residues. The ends lost 6 bases at V and 2 bases at J; junction bases unmatched: 3. The CDR3 bases are TGTGCCAGTAGACCGGGACAGAACTATGGCTACACCTTC. It specifies CASRPGQNYGYTF.

The V and J genes are TRBV2 and TRBJ1-1; 11 bases line up with TRBD1. In germline, CDR1 is SNHLY, CDR2 FYNNEI. This CDR3 spans 14 amino acids. The junction had 5 bases not matched to a gene; V was cut back by 10 bases and J by 1 base. CDR3 nucleotide sequence: TGTGCCACTGGACAGGGGGCGAGGAACACTGAAGCTTTCTTT. This translates into CATGQGARNTEAFF. The full variable domain, with the rest looked up from reference TRBV2 and TRBJ1-1, is EPEVTQTPSHQVTQMGQEVILRCVPISNHLYFYWYRQILGQKVEFLVSFYNNEISEKSEIFDDQFSVERPDGSNFTLKIRSTKLEDSAMYFCATGQGARNTEAFFGQGTRLTVV.

This chain uses TRBV19 with TRBJ2-7; D ambiguous. This CDR3 has 13 residues. CDR1 LNHDA and CDR2 SQIVND come from the germline V gene (reference sequence). Trimming shortened V by 5 bases and J by 0 bases, and 8 bases separated the two germline ends. The CDR3 DNA sequence: TGTGCCAGTAGTTTCGAGCCCTCCTACGAGCAGTACTTC. Translation gives CASSFEPSYEQYF.

The gene calls are TRBV19 and TRBJ2-5; 9 nucleotides align to TRBD2. V lost 3 bases, J lost 4 bases, and 0 bases stayed unmatched. Germline values: CDR1 LNHDA, CDR2 SQIVND (reference sequence). There are 13 residues in the CDR3. The CDR3 loop is CASSMTSGETQYF. DNA for the CDR3: TGTGCCAGTAGTATGACTAGCGGAGAGACCCAGTACTTC.

The table lists this clone with a count of one. This chain connects TRBV5-6 to TRBJ2-7, with 8 bases aligning to TRBD1. CDR3 length: 14 residues. V lost 7 bases to trimming and J lost 4 bases; unmatched junction nucleotides: 10. Germline V lookup: CDR1 SGHDT, CDR2 YYEEEE. CDR3 amino acids: CASGRTGSSYEQYF. The CDR3 bases are TGTGCCAGCGGCAGGACAGGGTCGTCTTACGAGCAGTACTTC. Complete variable domain (other parts from reference TRBV5-6 and TRBJ2-7): DAGVTQSPTHLIKTRGQQVTLRCSPKSGHDTVSWYQQALGQGPQFIFQYYEEEERQRGNFPDRFSGHQFPNYSSELNVNALLLGDSALYLCASGRTGSSYEQYFGPGTRLTVT.

This chain joins TRBV5-1 and TRBJ1-1; D possibly corresponds to TRBD1 (5 bases). CDR3 length: 13 amino acids. The ends were cut back, 7 bases at V and 5 bases at J, with 15 bases in the middle. Looked up from germline, CDR1 is SGHRS and CDR2 is YFSETQ. The CDR3 DNA is TGCGCCAGCTCTGGGGGGGGGTTTACTGAAGCTTTCTTT. Its protein is CASSGGGFTEAFF. Looking up the rest from reference TRBV5-1 and TRBJ1-1 gives the full variable domain: KAGVTQTPRYLIKTRGQQVTLSCSPISGHRSVSWYQQTPGQGLQFLFEYFSETQRNKGNFPGRFSGRQFSNSRSEMNVSTLELGDSALYLCASSGGGFTEAFFGQGTRLTVV.

The CDR3: CASSIGGRDGDTDTQYF. The DNA for the CDR3 is TGTGCCAGCAGCATCGGCGGCCGGGATGGTGACACAGATACGCAGTATTTT. The chain has TRBV11-3 and TRBJ2-3, with a tentative D call TRBD2 (5 bases). The CDR3 has 17 residues. Germline V gene lookup returns CDR1 SGHNT and CDR2 YENEEA. V lost 5 bases to trimming and J lost 2 bases, with 20 bases between them.

This chain uses TRBV4-3 with TRBJ2-1; D may be TRBD1 (6 bases). Looked up from germline, CDR1 is LGHNA and CDR2 is YSLEER. The CDR3 length is 17 residues. The V end lost 2 bases, the J end lost 0 bases, and 14 bases lay between the germline ends. CDR3 DNA: TGCGCCAGCAGCCAATGGGCAGGGGCGAGCTCCTACAATGAGCAGTTCTTC. Translating it yields CASSQWAGASSYNEQFF.

The rearrangement joins TRBV18 to TRBJ2-7; 9 bases fit TRBD1. This CDR3 region has 14 residues. V trimming: 5 bases; J trimming: 3 bases; junction bases outside the gene matches: 5. Germline assignment: CDR1 KGHSH and CDR2 LQKENI. The CDR3 bases are TGTGCCAGCTCATTTTCGACAGGGGGCTACGAGCAGTACTTC. Translating gives CASSFSTGGYEQYF.

The genes are TRBV5-5 and TRBJ2-3; 7 bases map to TRBD2. V dropped 6 bases and J dropped 1; count of bases not matched to a gene: 5. This CDR3 comprises 14 residues. From germline, CDR1 is SGHKS and CDR2 YYEKEE (reference sequence). The chain's CDR3 is CASTRGDGTDTQYF. The CDR3, as DNA: TGTGCCAGCACCCGGGGGGACGGCACAGATACGCAGTATTTT.

The rearrangement joins TRBV10-3 to TRBJ2-3; a weak D match, TRBD2 (5 bases). Germline lookup yields CDR1 ENHRY and CDR2 SYGVKD. Trimming left V 3 bases short and J 3 bases short, with 7 bases between. The CDR3 extends over 13 amino acids. CDR3 nucleotides: TGTGCCATCAGTGACTGGGAGACAGATACGCAGTATTTT. Translating it yields CAISDWETDTQYF.

The V call is TRBV11-3, the J call TRBJ2-3; unclear D gene. This CDR3 comprises 13 residues. The V and J ends lost 0 bases and 5 bases respectively, with 6 bases between them. Germline CDR1 is SGHNT and CDR2 is YENEEA. The CDR3 bases are TGTGCCAGCAGCTTAGAGGGCAGAGATACGCAGTATTTT. Protein sequence: CASSLEGRDTQYF.

This clone has only one observation. The chain couples TRBV7-9 to TRBJ1-4; TRBD1 agrees at 9 bases. V shed 5 bases and J 4 bases; nucleotides not matched to a gene: 11. There are 17 residues in the CDR3. Germline V gene data show CDR1 as SEHNR and CDR2 as FQNEAQ (reference sequence). The CDR3 coding sequence is TGTGCCAGCAGCCCCCGGACAGGGGAAGGGGGTAATGAAAAACTGTTTTTT. This gives the protein CASSPRTGEGGNEKLFF.

This rearrangement joins TRBV6-1 to TRBJ2-3; TRBD2 is a possible D gene (5 bases). CDR1 is MNHNS and CDR2 is SASEGT in the germline V gene. The V end lost 4 bases, the J end lost 2 bases, and 10 bases lay between the germline ends. The CDR3 length is 14 residues. CDR3 sequence: CASSAYGDTDTQYF. The CDR3, as DNA: TGTGCCAGCAGTGCCTACGGGGACACAGATACGCAGTATTTT.

This sequence joins TRBV6-1 and TRBJ2-7; 7 nucleotides match TRBD1. Germline V lookup: CDR1 MNHNS, CDR2 SASEGT. Trimming at V came to 1 base and at J to 5 bases, leaving 8 bases not matched to a gene. CDR3 length: 15 residues. The CDR3 loop reads CASSEGRGLTHEQYF. The CDR3 DNA reads as TGTGCCAGCAGTGAAGGTAGGGGGCTAACCCACGAGCAGTACTTC.

This sequence joins TRBV7-9 and TRBJ2-7, with 10 positions matching TRBD1. The CDR3 runs 16 residues. The ends lost 6 bases at V and 2 bases at J; junction bases unmatched: 10. Germline V gene data show CDR1 as SEHNR and CDR2 as FQNEAQ (reference sequence). The CDR3 loop is CASRSTGGKPPYEQYF. CDR3 sequence (DNA): TGTGCCAGCAGATCGACAGGGGGCAAACCTCCCTACGAGCAGTACTTC.

The chain is built from TRBV4-2 and TRBJ2-3; weak D call: TRBD2 (5 bases). The CDR3 sequence is 16 residues long. V lost 0 bases, J lost 1 base, and 11 bases lay in between. CDR1 and CDR2 (germline): LGHNA, YNFKEQ. CDR3 coding DNA: TGTGCCAGCAGCCAAGATCAGTGGCGGGGCACAGATACGCAGTATTTT. It specifies CASSQDQWRGTDTQYF.

The V gene is TRBV5-6, the J gene TRBJ1-1, with a possible D match to TRBD1 (6 bases). CDR1 is SGHDT and CDR2 is YYEEEE in the germline V gene. CDR3 length: 12 residues. Deletions cut 4 bases from V and 6 bases from J, with 10 bases between. CDR3 sequence reads: CASSIGQSEAFF. For the CDR3, the DNA is TGTGCCAGCAGCATTGGACAGTCTGAAGCTTTCTTT.

J is TRBJ2-1 and V is TRBV5-4; 9 bases map to TRBD2. After removal of 0 bases from V and 4 bases from J, the junction contained 5 bases not matched to a gene. CDR3 size: 16 residues. Per the germline V gene, CDR1 is SGHNT and CDR2 is YYREEE (reference sequence). CDR3 nucleotides: TGTGCCAGCAGCTTGGTACGCGGGGGGGGGTACAATGAGCAGTTCTTC. Translation gives CASSLVRGGGYNEQFF.

The J gene is TRBJ1-3, the V gene TRBV7-3; TRBD1 might be the D (6 bases). CDR3 length: 17 amino acids. The germline CDR1 and CDR2 sequences are SGHTA and FQGTGA. The V gene lost 5 bases and the J gene lost 3 bases, with 20 bases spanning the gap. CDR3 sequence (DNA): TGTGCCAGCAGCCCGCACCGACAGGATGGGGTTGGAAACACCATATATTTT. Translating it yields CASSPHRQDGVGNTIYF.

J is TRBJ2-2 and V is TRBV11-2; D is unclear. The germline gives CDR1 SGHAT, CDR2 FQNNGV. Trimming took 1 base from V and 1 from J, leaving 7 bases between them. This CDR3 is built from 15 residues. The CDR3 DNA reads TGTGCCAGCAGCTTAGTTTCTCTGAACACCGGGGAGCTGTTTTTT. Translating it yields CASSLVSLNTGELFF. Supplemented by reference TRBV11-2 and TRBJ2-2, the full variable domain reads EAGVAQSPRYKIIEKRQSVAFWCNPISGHATLYWYQQILGQGPKLLIQFQNNGVVDDSQLPKDRFSAERLKGVDSTLKIQPAKLEDSAVYLCASSLVSLNTGELFFGEGSRLTVL.

This chain joins TRBV5-1 and TRBJ2-7, with D possibly being TRBD1 (6 bases). This CDR3 comprises 14 residues. With 4 bases removed from V and 1 base from J, the gap between germline ends came to 12 bases. Germline CDR1 reads SGHRS; CDR2 reads YFSETQ. The CDR3 DNA sequence: TGCGCCAGCAGCAAGACAGGTTCTTCCTACGAGCAGTACTTC. Translating it yields CASSKTGSSYEQYF.